This TCR beta chain is drawn from a study of cytomegalovirus exposure and HLA in healthy donors (dated by TCRdb to the late 2010s). Looking at the study overall: A later analysis indicated that the 130 or so validation repertoires were generated on the platform also employed for the 700 or so repertoires of the first cohort. The aim of the study was to test whether cataloging public T cell receptors could identify signatures of past pathogen exposure. Along with the approximately 650-subject first cohort, a separate validation cohort of over a hundred different subjects was used. To predict cytomegalovirus infection status, the study brought together high-throughput TCR immunosequencing, statistical association of individual TCRs with disease status, and machine learning.

Counted from cysteine to phenylalanine, this CDR3 has 16 amino acids. Only CDR3 DNA is held: 48 bases, read in frame from base 1. From V the trimming removes 3 bases and from J it removes 0 bases, while the gene matches leave 4 bases of the junction unaccounted for. CDR1 and CDR2, per the germline V gene, are LGHNA and YNFKEQ. Library generation was performed with the immunoSEQ multiplex PCR assay. The study's processing was this. A statistical classification framework was built to diagnose cytomegalovirus status from the catalog of TCR beta chain sequences. Sourced from immuneACCESS, this table was stored by TCRdb with only in-frame sequences that have V and J called. A share of the clones is absent; for the studies checked, an unresolved V gene accounts for under half, and the remainder has no known explanation. That table furnishes V, J and clone size, whereas the DNA furnished D and trimming. Present in this sample are about 110,000 clones, around 95% of which were seen just once. Roughly 0.66% of the sample is in the top ten clones.

Broader findings and caveats from the paper: Most TCR sequences were seen in very few donors, while some public TCRs were found in many individuals. A later analysis lacked HLA typing for the validation cohort, so it scored co-occurrence in that cohort across all 120 repertoires. A later analysis found that TCRs clustered in the first cohort also tended to co-occur in the roughly 120 validation repertoires, with about 94% of cluster scores above 0. In vitro tests confirmed that a few of the cytomegalovirus-associated TCR beta chains recognize cytomegalovirus antigens. It was suggested by the authors that the approach could potentially be generalized to other disease states and immunological phenotypes. A total of fewer than 200 TCR beta chains were listed by the study as associated with cytomegalovirus. Cytomegalovirus status was reported to be diagnosed by the classifier with high specificity and sensitivity in both the original and validation cohorts.

This clone turned up a few times. The target of this receptor is not known. Base qualities are not provided; no much larger clone lies one nucleotide away. The donors belonged to the validation cohort of 120 subjects, which was separate from the roughly 670-subject first cohort. The clonotype comes from a woman aged 18-35 years in good health and CMV-seronegative. This receptor chain uses TRBV4-2 and TRBJ2-7, and 11 junctional nucleotides match TRBD2. Sequencing used PBMCs. The CDR3 has the sequence CASSQNSGGVSYEQYF. Here is the DNA: TGTGCCAGCAGCCAGAATAGCGGGGGGGTCTCCTACGAGCAGTACTTC.